Listed below are T cell receptor beta chains from one sample, sequenced in a study of shared T cell receptors in the human thymus. TCRdb's table, derived via immunoSEQ multiplex PCR, lists solely in-frame clones and lacks some. Among just under 550,000 clones listed, 78% were seen once. The same sample was also used in a study of human thymus T cells.

The sequencing input was thymocytes. The receptors come from a boy under two years old with a congenital heart defect. CDR3s leave out the opening cysteine and the closing phenylalanine or tryptophan.

TRBJ1-2,TRBV6-5,ASGTKGAGNYGYT
TRBJ1-5,TRBV5-6,ASSLGQGAFSNQPQH
TRBJ2-7,TRBV7-6,ASSRQTRVGEQY
TRBJ1-2,TRBV6-1,ASSVGTYGYT
TRBJ2-3,TRBV5-1,ASSLRSSPSGFADTQY
TRBJ2-5,TRBV2,ASIPGTGPKKTQY
TRBJ2-1,TRBV30,AWGNQGGETYNEQF
TRBJ2-7,TRBV5-6,ASSLEFTSGKSYEQY
TRBJ2-1,TRBV7-3,ASSFGTSVHNEQF
TRBJ2-1,TRBV18,ASSPPKLARRYNEQF
TRBJ2-7,TRBV4-3,ASSQGAGLAGAYEQY
TRBJ2-1,TRBV4-2,ASSPYGTLEGLRVPYNEQF
TRBJ1-2,TRBV5-1,ASSLARRTGGSSNYGYT
TRBJ2-1,TRBV27,ASSPTGQGDEQF
TRBJ1-2,TRBV30,ASPTRQGGGYGYT
TRBJ2-2,TRBV29-1,SVEFRTSGMSNTGELF
TRBJ2-5,TRBV30,AWYERREETQY
TRBJ2-1,TRBV13,ASSLGPRSSASYNEQF
TRBJ1-1,TRBV27,ASGGSSNTEAF
TRBJ1-1,TRBV2,ASSAPGQGSSEAF
TRBJ1-5,TRBV7-8,ASSPQTVYSNQPQH
TRBJ1-1,TRBV5-1,ASSSTGQNTEAF
TRBJ2-3,TRBV6-6,ASSYSRGGTDTQY
TRBJ2-3,TRBV10-3,AIKASGRDTQY
TRBJ2-3,TRBV9,ASTPSGRGDTQY
TRBJ2-3,TRBV2,ATSGAGVKDTQY
TRBJ2-2,TRBV7-9,ASSQGRAGTGELF
TRBJ1-3,TRBV27,ASSLKAGLRGNTIY
TRBJ2-7,TRBV5-6,ASSWDRVGEQY
TRBJ1-2,TRBV5-1,ASSGIRGQGALGYGYT
TRBJ2-7,TRBV28,ASSLDRGRGVSYEQY
TRBJ2-1,TRBV28,ASSSSSSGDDNEQF
TRBJ2-1,TRBV4-2,ASSHPQGPVYNEQF